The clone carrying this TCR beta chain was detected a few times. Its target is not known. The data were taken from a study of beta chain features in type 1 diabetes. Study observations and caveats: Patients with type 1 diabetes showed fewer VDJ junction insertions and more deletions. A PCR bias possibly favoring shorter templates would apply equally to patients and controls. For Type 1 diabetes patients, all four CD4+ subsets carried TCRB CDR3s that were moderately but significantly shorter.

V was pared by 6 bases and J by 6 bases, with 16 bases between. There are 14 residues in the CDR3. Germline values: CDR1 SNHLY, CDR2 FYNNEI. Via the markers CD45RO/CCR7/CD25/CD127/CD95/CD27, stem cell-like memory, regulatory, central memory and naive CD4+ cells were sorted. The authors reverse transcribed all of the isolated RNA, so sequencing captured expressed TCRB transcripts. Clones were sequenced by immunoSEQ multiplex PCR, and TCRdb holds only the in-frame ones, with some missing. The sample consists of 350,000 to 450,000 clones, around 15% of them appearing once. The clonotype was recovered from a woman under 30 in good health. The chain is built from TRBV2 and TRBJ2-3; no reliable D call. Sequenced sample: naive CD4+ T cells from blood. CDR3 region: CASRLNLRGDTQYF. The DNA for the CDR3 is TGTGCCAGCAGGCTGAATCTTCGTGGCGATACGCAGTATTTT.